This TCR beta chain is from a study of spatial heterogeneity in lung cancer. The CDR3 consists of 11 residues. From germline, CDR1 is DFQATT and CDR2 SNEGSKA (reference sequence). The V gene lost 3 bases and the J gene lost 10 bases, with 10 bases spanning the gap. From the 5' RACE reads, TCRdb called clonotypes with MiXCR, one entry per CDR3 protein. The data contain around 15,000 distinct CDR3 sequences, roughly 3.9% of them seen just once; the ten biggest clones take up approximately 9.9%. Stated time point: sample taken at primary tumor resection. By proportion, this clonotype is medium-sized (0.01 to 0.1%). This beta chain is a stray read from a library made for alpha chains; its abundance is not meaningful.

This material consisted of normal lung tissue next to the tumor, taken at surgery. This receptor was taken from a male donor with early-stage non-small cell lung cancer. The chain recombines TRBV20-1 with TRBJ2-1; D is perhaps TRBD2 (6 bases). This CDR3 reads CSASGTLEQFF. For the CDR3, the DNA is TGCAGTGCTAGCGGGACTCTCGAGCAGTTCTTC.